The clone carrying this T cell receptor beta chain has a count of ten or more. What it binds is not known. Graves' hyperthyroidism showing no ophthalmopathy progression within 18 months was considered stable. Reasons for excluding patients were uncontrolled infection, other autoimmune disease, pregnancy or lactation. Fresh peripheral blood, 9.5 to 10 ml of it, supplied the PBMCs. The data were obtained in a study of T cells in Graves' hyperthyroidism and ophthalmopathy. Authors of the study amplified TCR beta CDR3 regions from RNA transcripts. First-round RT-PCR of the TCR CDR3 relied on the HTBI primer set. MiXCR was run by TCRdb on the multiplex PCR reads, yielding one entry per CDR3 protein. The data show some 440,000 distinct CDR3 sequences, approximately 14% seen once. Study conclusions and caveats: Blood samples included most of the expanded thyroid clonotypes exceeding 0.001.

Per germline, CDR1 SGHTA and CDR2 FQGNSA. The trim removed 5 bases at V and 2 bases at J, leaving 5 bases unmatched. The CDR3 runs to 14 residues. The TCR originated in a woman aged 18-29 years with Graves' hyperthyroidism. The sequencing sample was made of blood. This chain links TRBV7-2 with TRBJ1-1; 7 positions match TRBD1. The CDR3: CASSRGQINTEAFF. DNA of the CDR3: TGTGCCAGCAGCCGGGGACAGATTAACACTGAAGCTTTCTTT.